These T cell receptor beta chains were read from a single sample in a study of T cell responses to AZD1222 COVID-19 vaccine. Sequencing was performed with immunoSEQ multiplex PCR; in TCRdb, only in-frame clones are kept and a portion is missing. The sample consists of 150,000 to 200,000 clones, over 80% of them appearing once. The sequencing here drew on peripheral blood, taken on day 0 of AZD1222 vaccination. Source of these receptors: an adult in good health. Both conserved end residues are trimmed from each CDR3.

v_gene	j_gene	len	CDR3aa
TRBV7-2	TRBJ1-2	12	ASSLGMGPNGYT
TRBV7-9	TRBJ1-3	12	ASSSGVFGNTIY
TRBV19	TRBJ1-3	13	ASSIHSYSGNTIY
TRBV2	TRBJ1-2	12	ASTSGHRRYGYT
TRBV27	TRBJ2-5	11	ASSLNRGETQY
TRBV3-1/TRBV3-2	TRBJ2-5	14	ASSLGLAGLGETQY
TRBV11-2	TRBJ2-1	11	ASSLDRNNEQF
TRBV27	TRBJ1-1	11	ASSFRQGSEAF
TRBV3-1/TRBV3-2	TRBJ1-5	13	ASSQGRHLSQPQH
TRBV19	TRBJ1-1	11	ASSFSDGRGAF
TRBV6-5	TRBJ1-6	11	ASVGQKVSPLH
TRBV4-1	TRBJ2-3	15	ASSQGTSGPRTDTQY
TRBV19	TRBJ1-5	15	ASSIGTVSLSNQPQH
TRBV7-2	TRBJ1-2	16	ASSFLRGANLPNYGYT
TRBV6-9	TRBJ1-3	18	ASSYSRDRGVYSSGNTIY
TRBV3-1/TRBV3-2	TRBJ2-2	12	ASSQSGNTGELF
TRBV18	TRBJ2-7	12	ASSPGTSGDEQY
TRBV5-4	TRBJ1-6	14	ASSSVGSSYNSPLH
TRBV19	TRBJ1-5	12	ASSIVQRNQPQH
TRBV19	TRBJ2-7	11	ASSETGPLVQY
TRBV5-6	TRBJ1-2	11	ASSLDRGYGYT
TRBV4-2	TRBJ2-3	11	ASSWARTDTQY
TRBV10-3	TRBJ1-2	12	AISESTGLYGYT
TRBV29-1	TRBJ2-7	11	SVGAGDTYEQY
TRBV27	TRBJ1-5	12	ASSPGQGNQPQH
TRBV29-1	TRBJ1-2	10	SVFEQSYSYT
TRBV19	TRBJ1-1	12	ASSIRRGNTEAF
TRBV18	TRBJ1-4	12	ASSPQVTNEKLF
TRBV6-5	TRBJ1-1	12	ASSTAGPGTEAF
TRBV5-1	TRBJ1-1	13	ASSRQGRDDTEAF
TRBV9	TRBJ2-2	12	ASSVASNTGELF
TRBV28	TRBJ1-5	13	ASSSGQGSNQPQH
TRBV7-8	TRBJ1-3	13	ASLRTGDSGNTIY
TRBV19	TRBJ1-3	12	ATIDGSSGNTIY
TRBV27	TRBJ1-1	11	ASSSQQQVRAF
TRBV19	TRBJ2-7	12	ASSTAASSYEQY